These T cell receptor beta chains were read from a single sample in a study of T cells after yellow fever vaccination. TCRdb analysed the 5' RACE reads with MiXCR anew, one entry per CDR3 protein. Found here are a few hundred thousand distinct CDR3 sequences, almost 4% of them singletons; the top ten hold more than 20%. This sample comprised PBMCs, obtained 5 days after the yellow fever booster vaccination. The source of these receptors is a man aged 18-30 years who received the YFV17D yellow fever vaccine. CDR3s leave out the opening cysteine and the closing phenylalanine or tryptophan. The D gene is left open where the match is weak.

V gene: TRBV27
D gene: -
CDR3 protein: ASRDGGPGGYT

V gene: TRBV28
D gene: -
CDR3 protein: ASSPGGSVETQY

V gene: TRBV5-1
D gene: TRBD1
CDR3 protein: ASSALQGVGTEAF

V gene: TRBV5-1
D gene: TRBD1
CDR3 protein: ASSFEWGRGSLNTEAF

V gene: TRBV6-2/TRBV6-3
D gene: -
CDR3 protein: ASSYSLSGRPYNEQF

V gene: TRBV29-1
D gene: TRBD2
CDR3 protein: SVRIAGAYEQY

V gene: TRBV5-1
D gene: -
CDR3 protein: ASSEGYNYGYT

V gene: TRBV5-1
D gene: TRBD1
CDR3 protein: ASSLGTRTGRYGYT

V gene: TRBV4-1
D gene: TRBD2
CDR3 protein: ASSQEYSGGHNEQF

V gene: TRBV12-3/TRBV12-4
D gene: -
CDR3 protein: ASIDGRSEQF

V gene: TRBV5-8
D gene: -
CDR3 protein: ASSLGFNEQF

V gene: TRBV28
D gene: -
CDR3 protein: ASSPFFGGDQETQY

V gene: TRBV5-4
D gene: -
CDR3 protein: ASSLGGDRYT

V gene: TRBV4-3
D gene: -
CDR3 protein: ASSPLERDTQY

V gene: TRBV5-1
D gene: -
CDR3 protein: ASSPDARRPTSNQPQH

V gene: TRBV5-4
D gene: TRBD1
CDR3 protein: ASSPGTAISTNEKLF

V gene: TRBV7-7
D gene: -
CDR3 protein: ASSWTGGAQETQY

V gene: TRBV5-5
D gene: -
CDR3 protein: ASSLEVSVAGYT

V gene: TRBV20-1
D gene: -
CDR3 protein: SARFAPNYGYT

V gene: TRBV5-1
D gene: -
CDR3 protein: ASSPTTGISGNTIY

V gene: TRBV2
D gene: -
CDR3 protein: ASSGGRVFFGANVLT

V gene: TRBV7-8
D gene: TRBD1
CDR3 protein: ASSLRRDRHNEKLF

V gene: TRBV5-1
D gene: TRBD1
CDR3 protein: ASSSGTGATYEQY

V gene: TRBV10-3
D gene: TRBD1
CDR3 protein: AISESTGGKETQY

V gene: TRBV5-1
D gene: TRBD2
CDR3 protein: ASSFLKGLEILEQF

V gene: TRBV5-4
D gene: TRBD2
CDR3 protein: ASSWTSGGVNEQF

V gene: TRBV7-2
D gene: -
CDR3 protein: ASSLGARTSHEQY

V gene: TRBV15
D gene: -
CDR3 protein: ATSRDSRGGTDTQY

V gene: TRBV3-1
D gene: -
CDR3 protein: ASSQSEINQPQH

V gene: TRBV7-3
D gene: TRBD1
CDR3 protein: ASSLDRDGEQY

V gene: TRBV4-3
D gene: -
CDR3 protein: ASSRNRDRSYEQY

V gene: TRBV10-3
D gene: -
CDR3 protein: AIGGQIDYGYT

V gene: TRBV7-2
D gene: -
CDR3 protein: ASSLGGQGIKNIQY

V gene: TRBV18
D gene: TRBD1
CDR3 protein: ASSQDRVGYTGELF

V gene: TRBV4-3
D gene: -
CDR3 protein: ASSQDFRAGNPTGELF

V gene: TRBV5-1
D gene: -
CDR3 protein: ASSLVRAGTIQETQY

V gene: TRBV7-9
D gene: TRBD1
CDR3 protein: AVDRAGEAF

V gene: TRBV4-3
D gene: -
CDR3 protein: ASSPSQGLYGYT

V gene: TRBV4-2
D gene: -
CDR3 protein: ASSQDSRGTEAF

V gene: TRBV5-1
D gene: TRBD1
CDR3 protein: ASSWGTVRSDTQY

V gene: TRBV5-4
D gene: TRBD1
CDR3 protein: ASSYGQGSLLGAF

V gene: TRBV12-3/TRBV12-4
D gene: -
CDR3 protein: ASSLGSATGEQF

V gene: TRBV7-3
D gene: TRBD2
CDR3 protein: ASSLTGGSSRETQY

V gene: TRBV5-1
D gene: -
CDR3 protein: ASSWDRYEQF

V gene: TRBV7-9
D gene: -
CDR3 protein: ASSRQGTSRGNIQY